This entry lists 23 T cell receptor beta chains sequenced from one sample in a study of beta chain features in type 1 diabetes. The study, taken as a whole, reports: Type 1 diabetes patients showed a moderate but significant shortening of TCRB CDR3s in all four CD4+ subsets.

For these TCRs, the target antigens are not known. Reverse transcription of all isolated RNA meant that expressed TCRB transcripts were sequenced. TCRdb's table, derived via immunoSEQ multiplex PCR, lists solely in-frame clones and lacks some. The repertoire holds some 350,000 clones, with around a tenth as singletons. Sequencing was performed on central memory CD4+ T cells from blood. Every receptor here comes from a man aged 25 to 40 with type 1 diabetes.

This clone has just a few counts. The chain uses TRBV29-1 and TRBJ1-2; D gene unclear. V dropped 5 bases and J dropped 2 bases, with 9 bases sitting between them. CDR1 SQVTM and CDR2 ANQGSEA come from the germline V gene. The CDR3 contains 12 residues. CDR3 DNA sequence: TGCAGCGTTCTGTCGGCAAACTATGGCTACACCTTC. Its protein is CSVLSANYGYTF.

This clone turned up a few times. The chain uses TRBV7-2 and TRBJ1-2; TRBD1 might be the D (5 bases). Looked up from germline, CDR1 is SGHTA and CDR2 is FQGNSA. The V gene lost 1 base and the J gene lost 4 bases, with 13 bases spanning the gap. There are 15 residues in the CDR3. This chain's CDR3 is CASSLVAGRGYGYTF. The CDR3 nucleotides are TGTGCCAGCAGCTTAGTGGCAGGGAGGGGCTATGGCTACACCTTC.

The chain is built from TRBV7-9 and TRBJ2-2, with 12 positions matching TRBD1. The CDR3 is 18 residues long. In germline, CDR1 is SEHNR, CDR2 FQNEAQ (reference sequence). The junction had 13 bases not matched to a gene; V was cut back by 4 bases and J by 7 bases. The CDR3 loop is CASSWPGQGAVLDGELFF. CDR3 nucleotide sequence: TGTGCCAGCAGCTGGCCGGGACAGGGGGCGGTACTGGACGGGGAGCTGTTTTTT.

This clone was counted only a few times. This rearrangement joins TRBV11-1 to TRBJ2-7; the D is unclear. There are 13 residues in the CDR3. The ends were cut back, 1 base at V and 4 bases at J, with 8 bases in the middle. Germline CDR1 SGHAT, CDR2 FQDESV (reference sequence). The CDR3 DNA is TGTGCCAGCAGCTTAGGTCCGCGATACGAGCAGTACTTC. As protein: CASSLGPRYEQYF.

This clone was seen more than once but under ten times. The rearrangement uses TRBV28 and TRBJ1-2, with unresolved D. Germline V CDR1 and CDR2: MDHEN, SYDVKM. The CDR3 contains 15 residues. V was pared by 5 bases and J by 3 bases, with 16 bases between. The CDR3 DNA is TGTGCCAGCAGTCGGCAGTGGTCTGCGGACTATGGCTACACCTTC. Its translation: CASSRQWSADYGYTF.

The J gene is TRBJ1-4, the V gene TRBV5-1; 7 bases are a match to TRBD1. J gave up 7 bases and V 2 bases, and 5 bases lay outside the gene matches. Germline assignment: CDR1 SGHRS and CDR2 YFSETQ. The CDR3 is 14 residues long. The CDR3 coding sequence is TGCGCCAGCAGCTTTTCTGACAGGGCTGAAAAACTGTTTTTT. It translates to CASSFSDRAEKLFF.

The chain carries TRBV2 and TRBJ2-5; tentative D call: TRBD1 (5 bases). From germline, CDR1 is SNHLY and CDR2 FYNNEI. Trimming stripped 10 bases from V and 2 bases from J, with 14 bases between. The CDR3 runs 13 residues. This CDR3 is CATSRQIQETQYF. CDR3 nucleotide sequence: TGTGCCACCTCCCGACAGATACAAGAGACCCAGTACTTC.

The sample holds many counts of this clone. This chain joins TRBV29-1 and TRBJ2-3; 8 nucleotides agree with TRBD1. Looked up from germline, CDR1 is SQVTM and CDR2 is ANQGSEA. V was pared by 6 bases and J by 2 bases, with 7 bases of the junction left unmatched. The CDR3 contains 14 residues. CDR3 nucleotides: TGCAGCGTGGGCCCAGGGGGCACCACAGATACGCAGTATTTT. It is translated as CSVGPGGTTDTQYF.

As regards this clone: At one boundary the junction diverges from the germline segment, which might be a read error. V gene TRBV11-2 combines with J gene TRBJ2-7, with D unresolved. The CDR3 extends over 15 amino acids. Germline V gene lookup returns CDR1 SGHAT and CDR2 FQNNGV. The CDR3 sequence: CASSVERTAPYEQYF. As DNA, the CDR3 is TGTGCCAGCAGCGTAGAAAGGACCGCACCCTACGAGCAGTACTTC.

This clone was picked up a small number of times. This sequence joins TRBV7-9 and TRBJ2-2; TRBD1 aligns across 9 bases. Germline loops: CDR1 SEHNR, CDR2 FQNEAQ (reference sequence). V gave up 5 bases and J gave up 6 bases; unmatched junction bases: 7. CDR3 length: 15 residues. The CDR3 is CASSHRTGDAGELFF. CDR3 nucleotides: TGTGCCAGCAGCCACCGGACAGGGGATGCCGGGGAGCTGTTTTTT.

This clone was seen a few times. CDR3 loop: CASSLGTPGRTEAFF. CDR3 sequence (DNA): TGCGCCAGCAGCTTAGGGACTCCCGGACGGACTGAAGCTTTCTTT. The chain has TRBV5-1 and TRBJ1-1; D might be TRBD1 (5 bases). V lost 2 bases and J 5 bases, leaving 16 bases between the germline ends. The CDR3 is 15 residues long. Germline loops: CDR1 SGHRS, CDR2 YFSETQ. Complete variable domain (other parts from reference TRBV5-1 and TRBJ1-1): KAGVTQTPRYLIKTRGQQVTLSCSPISGHRSVSWYQQTPGQGLQFLFEYFSETQRNKGNFPGRFSGRQFSNSRSEMNVSTLELGDSALYLCASSLGTPGRTEAFFGQGTRLTVV.

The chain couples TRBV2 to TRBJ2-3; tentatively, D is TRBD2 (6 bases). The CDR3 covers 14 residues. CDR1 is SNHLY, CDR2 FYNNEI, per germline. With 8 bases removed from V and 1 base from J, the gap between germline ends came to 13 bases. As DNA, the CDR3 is TGTGCCAGCGGGAGCGGAGGGGGCACAGATACGCAGTATTTT. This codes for CASGSGGGTDTQYF.

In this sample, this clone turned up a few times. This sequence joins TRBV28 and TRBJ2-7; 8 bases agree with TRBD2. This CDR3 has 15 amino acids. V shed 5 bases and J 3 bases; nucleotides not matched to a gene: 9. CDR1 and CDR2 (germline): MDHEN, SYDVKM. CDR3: CASSVAGTRFYEQYF. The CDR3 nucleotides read TGTGCCAGCAGTGTCGCCGGGACTAGGTTCTACGAGCAGTACTTC.

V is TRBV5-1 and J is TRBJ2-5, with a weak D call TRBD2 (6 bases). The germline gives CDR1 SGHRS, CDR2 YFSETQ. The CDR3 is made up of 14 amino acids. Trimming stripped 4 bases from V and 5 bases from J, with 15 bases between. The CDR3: CASSLGPSEETQYF. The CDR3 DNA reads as TGCGCCAGCAGCCTCGGACCTAGCGAGGAGACCCAGTACTTC.

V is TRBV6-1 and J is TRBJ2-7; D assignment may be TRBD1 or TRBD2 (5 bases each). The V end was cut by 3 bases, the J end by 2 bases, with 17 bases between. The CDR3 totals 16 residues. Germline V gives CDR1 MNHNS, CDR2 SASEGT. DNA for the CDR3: TGTGCCAGCAGTGACCTCGCCGGGACGGAGACCTACGAGCAGTACTTC. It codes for CASSDLAGTETYEQYF.

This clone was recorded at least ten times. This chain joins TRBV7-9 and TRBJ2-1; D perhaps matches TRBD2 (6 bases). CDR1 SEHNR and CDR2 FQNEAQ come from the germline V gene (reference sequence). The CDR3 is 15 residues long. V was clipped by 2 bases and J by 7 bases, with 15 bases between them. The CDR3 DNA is TGTGCCAGCAGCTTATACTTAGGCGGGATTAATGAGCAGTTCTTC. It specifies CASSLYLGGINEQFF.

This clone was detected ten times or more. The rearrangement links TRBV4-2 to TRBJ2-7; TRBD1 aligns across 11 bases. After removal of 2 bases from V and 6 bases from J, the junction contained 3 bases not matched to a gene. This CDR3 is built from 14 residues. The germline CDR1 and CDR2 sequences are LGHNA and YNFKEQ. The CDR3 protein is CASSQPDRGREQYF. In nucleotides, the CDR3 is TGTGCCAGCAGCCAACCGGACAGGGGGCGCGAGCAGTACTTC.

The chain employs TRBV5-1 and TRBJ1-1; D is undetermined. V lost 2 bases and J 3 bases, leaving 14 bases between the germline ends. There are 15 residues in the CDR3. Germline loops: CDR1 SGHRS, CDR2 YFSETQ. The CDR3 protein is CASSFDQVGYTEAFF. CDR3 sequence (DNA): TGCGCCAGCAGCTTTGACCAAGTAGGATACACTGAAGCTTTCTTT.

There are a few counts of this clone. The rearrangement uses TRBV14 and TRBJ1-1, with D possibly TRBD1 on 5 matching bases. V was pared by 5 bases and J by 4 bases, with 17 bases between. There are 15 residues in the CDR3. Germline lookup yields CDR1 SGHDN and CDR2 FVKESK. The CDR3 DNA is TGTGCCAGCAGCACCCCGAAGTTGGGACCCACTGAAGCTTTCTTT. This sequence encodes CASSTPKLGPTEAFF.

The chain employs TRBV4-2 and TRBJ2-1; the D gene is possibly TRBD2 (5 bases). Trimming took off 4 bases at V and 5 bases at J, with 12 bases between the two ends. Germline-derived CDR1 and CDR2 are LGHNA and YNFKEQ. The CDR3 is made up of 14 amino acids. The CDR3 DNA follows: TGTGCCAGCAGCCCTGATACTAGGGACAATGAGCAGTTCTTC. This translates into CASSPDTRDNEQFF.

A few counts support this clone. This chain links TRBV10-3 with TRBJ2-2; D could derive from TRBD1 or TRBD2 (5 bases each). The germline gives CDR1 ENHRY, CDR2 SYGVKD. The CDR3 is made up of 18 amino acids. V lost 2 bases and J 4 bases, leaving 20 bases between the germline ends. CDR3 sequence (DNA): TGTGCCATCAGTGAGGGGCTGTCGGGGCACCGGGGCACCGGGGAGCTGTTTTTT. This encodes CAISEGLSGHRGTGELFF.

Written as DNA, the CDR3 is TGCGCCAGCAGCTACGAGGGAGTCTCTGGAAACACCATATATTTT. It specifies CASSYEGVSGNTIYF. This chain connects TRBV5-1 to TRBJ1-3; the D is unclear. CDR1 and CDR2 (germline): SGHRS, YFSETQ. There are 15 residues in the CDR3. Trimming removed 3 bases at V and 0 bases at J, with 10 bases between.

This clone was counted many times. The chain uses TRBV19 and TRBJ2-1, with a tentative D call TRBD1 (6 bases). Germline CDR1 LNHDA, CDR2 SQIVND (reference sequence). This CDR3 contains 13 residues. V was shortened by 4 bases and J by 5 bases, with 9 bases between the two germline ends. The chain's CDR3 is CASSTRTDNEQFF. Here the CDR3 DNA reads TGTGCCAGTAGTACCCGGACAGACAATGAGCAGTTCTTC.